The 28 T cell receptor beta chains reported below all come from one sample, sequenced in a study of immune evolution from preneoplasia to lung adenocarcinoma. The protocol was immunoSEQ multiplex PCR, while the TCRdb copy is restricted to in-frame clones and leaves out a portion. The table includes under 10,000 clones, roughly three quarters detected once. The material sequenced was FFPE adjacent normal lung tissue. These receptors were collected from a person aged 60-79 years with lung adenocarcinoma.

This rearrangement joins TRBV18 to TRBJ1-2; D gene unclear. This CDR3 has 13 residues. Trimming left V 3 bases short and J 4 bases short, with 9 bases between. Germline-derived CDR1 and CDR2 are KGHSH and LQKENI. The CDR3 here is CASSPGLTYGYTF. DNA for the CDR3: TGTGCCAGCTCACCCGGGCTAACCTATGGCTACACCTTC.

This clone occurred a few times. The V call is TRBV5-1, the J call TRBJ2-7; possibly TRBD1 for D (5 bases). Per the germline V gene, CDR1 is SGHRS and CDR2 is YFSETQ. There are 14 residues in the CDR3. V lost 4 bases and J lost 5, with 16 bases in between. Here the CDR3 reads CASSINTGNDEQYF. CDR3 sequence (DNA): TGCGCCAGCAGCATCAATACAGGTAACGACGAGCAGTACTTC. The variable domain in full, completed from reference TRBV5-1 and TRBJ2-7, reads KAGVTQTPRYLIKTRGQQVTLSCSPISGHRSVSWYQQTPGQGLQFLFEYFSETQRNKGNFPGRFSGRQFSNSRSEMNVSTLELGDSALYLCASSINTGNDEQYFGPGTRLTVT.

The J gene is TRBJ1-6, the V gene TRBV7-9, with D hard to call. The CDR3 loop spans 15 amino acids. CDR1 is SEHNR, CDR2 FQNEAQ, per germline (reference sequence). The germline V and J ends were trimmed by 8 bases and 0 bases, with 11 bases remaining between them. CDR3 nucleotide sequence: TGTGCCAGCCAAGGAGGGAGCTCCTATAATTCACCCCTCCACTTT. Translating gives CASQGGSSYNSPLHF.

The chain recombines TRBV9 with TRBJ2-7; 7 bases fit TRBD2. The junction had 9 bases not matched to a gene; V was cut back by 3 bases and J by 3 bases. CDR1 is SGDLS and CDR2 is YYNGEE in the germline V gene. The CDR3 spans 15 residues. This CDR3 reads CASSGGAGPIYEQYF. DNA of the CDR3: TGTGCCAGCAGCGGGGGAGCGGGACCCATCTACGAGCAGTACTTC. Using reference TRBV9 and TRBJ2-7 for the parts outside the CDR3, the full variable domain is DSGVTQTPKHLITATGQRVTLRCSPRSGDLSVYWYQQSLDQGLQFLIQYYNGEERAKGNILERFSAQQFPDLHSELNLSSLELGDSALYFCASSGGAGPIYEQYFGPGTRLTVT.

The chain recombines TRBV5-1 with TRBJ1-4; no definite D call. V shed 1 base and J shed 0 bases, with 7 bases lying between them. The CDR3 sequence is 15 residues long. The germline V gene has CDR1 SGHRS and CDR2 YFSETQ. This CDR3 reads CASSLSHATNEKLFF. In nucleotides, the CDR3 is TGCGCCAGCAGCTTGTCGCACGCAACTAATGAAAAACTGTTTTTT.

CDR3 sequence: CASTLGGDYGYTF. In DNA, the CDR3 is TGTGCCAGCACCCTTGGGGGGGACTATGGCTACACCTTC. V gene TRBV6-5 combines with J gene TRBJ1-2, with D possibly matching TRBD1 (5 bases). Germline values: CDR1 MNHEY, CDR2 SVGAGI. The CDR3 has 13 residues. V was cut by 7 bases and J by 3 bases, with 12 bases left in between.

V usage is TRBV5-6 and J usage is TRBJ2-7, with D perhaps TRBD2 (6 bases). V lost 4 bases to trimming and J lost 0 bases, with 17 bases between them. Germline CDR1 is SGHDT and CDR2 is YYEEEE. The CDR3 is 16 amino acids. CDR3 in amino acids: CASSPDGGDHSYEQYF. As DNA, the CDR3 is TGTGCCAGCAGCCCCGACGGAGGGGACCACTCCTACGAGCAGTACTTC.

The gene calls are TRBV7-2 and TRBJ1-2; 8 bases map to TRBD1. The germline gives CDR1 SGHTA, CDR2 FQGNSA. J gave up 2 bases and V 4 bases, and 3 bases lay outside the gene matches. The CDR3 runs to 14 residues. CDR3 region: CASSSRTGNYGYTF. The CDR3 DNA sequence: TGTGCCAGCAGCTCGAGGACAGGGAACTATGGCTACACCTTC.

This chain uses TRBV6-6 with TRBJ1-6, with 7 bases matching TRBD1. The CDR3 covers 14 residues. Per the germline V gene, CDR1 is MNHNY and CDR2 is SVGAGI (reference sequence). The V and J ends lost 6 bases and 5 bases, in that order; junction bases with no gene match: 4. Here the CDR3 DNA reads TGTGCCAGCAGCCGGGACAGAGATAATTCACCCCTCCACTTT. Protein: CASSRDRDNSPLHF.

This chain uses TRBV20-1 with TRBJ2-7; 7 bases line up with TRBD1. The CDR3 has 11 residues. The ends lost 5 bases at V and 5 bases at J; junction bases unmatched: 3. Germline CDR1 and CDR2: DFQATT and SNEGSKA (reference sequence). CDR3 residues: CSASQGDEQYF. The CDR3 bases are TGCAGTGCTTCTCAGGGGGACGAGCAGTACTTC.

V and J are TRBV7-8 and TRBJ1-1; no firm D call. V shed 1 base and J shed 2 bases, with 8 bases lying between them. The CDR3 extends over 14 amino acids. From germline, CDR1 is SGHVS and CDR2 FQNEAQ. CDR3 sequence (DNA): TGTGCCAGCAGCTTAGGCCTTTCTAACACTGAAGCTTTCTTT. Encoded protein: CASSLGLSNTEAFF.

This rearrangement joins TRBV4-1 to TRBJ2-1; 8 bases agree with TRBD2. CDR1 is MGHRA and CDR2 is YSYEKL in the germline V gene. CDR3 length: 14 amino acids. Germline trimming cut 6 bases from V and 7 bases from J; bases unmatched to any gene: 8. As DNA, the CDR3 is TGCGCCAGCAGTCTTACGACTAGCGCAAATGAGCAGTTCTTC. The encoded protein is CASSLTTSANEQFF.

This sequence joins TRBV28 and TRBJ1-5; 9 bases map to TRBD1. Germline V lookup: CDR1 MDHEN, CDR2 SYDVKM. CDR3 size: 18 residues. After removal of 2 bases from V and 6 bases from J, the junction contained 14 bases not matched to a gene. The CDR3 region is CASSLGLLGTGKGQPQHF. In DNA, the CDR3 is TGTGCCAGCAGTTTAGGTTTGTTGGGGACAGGGAAGGGTCAGCCCCAGCATTTT.

The chain recombines TRBV11-2 with TRBJ1-5; D unclear. The CDR3 has 14 residues. Germline V lookup: CDR1 SGHAT, CDR2 FQNNGV. V gave up 0 bases and J gave up 7 bases, with 10 bases separating them. This chain's CDR3 is CASSLDLSSQPQHF. CDR3 nucleotides: TGTGCCAGCAGCTTAGATTTGAGTAGCCAGCCCCAGCATTTT.

V is TRBV9 and J is TRBJ1-2, with D tentatively TRBD1 (5 bases). Trimming removed 2 bases from V and 4 bases from J, with 12 bases in between. The CDR3 runs to 14 residues. The germline V gene encodes CDR1 SGDLS and CDR2 YYNGEE. The CDR3 region has the DNA TGTGCCAGCAGCGTGGGGACGGGGGGCTATGGCTACACCTTC. This codes for CASSVGTGGYGYTF.

DNA for the CDR3: TGTGCCAGCTCACCACCTGGGGAGTGGATTGCTTTCTTT. It is translated as CASSPPGEWIAFF. V gene TRBV18 combines with J gene TRBJ1-1, with unresolved D. CDR1 is KGHSH, CDR2 LQKENI, per germline. The CDR3 covers 13 residues. V was shortened by 0 bases and J by 11 bases, with 13 bases between the two germline ends.

This chain uses TRBV29-1 with TRBJ2-5; 10 nucleotides line up with TRBD2. The germline V gene encodes CDR1 SQVTM and CDR2 ANQGSEA. The J segment lost 5 bases and the V segment lost 4 bases, leaving 4 bases of the junction unmatched. This CDR3 comprises 13 residues. CDR3 protein: CSVVLAGRETQYF. In DNA form, the CDR3 reads TGCAGCGTTGTACTAGCGGGGAGGGAGACCCAGTACTTC.

The chain employs TRBV5-3 and TRBJ1-2; TRBD1 matches at 10 bases. TRBV5-3 carries the ORF label, with uncertain function. The CDR3 extends over 18 amino acids. J lost 5 bases, V lost 4 bases, and 17 bases had no gene match. The CDR3 spells CARSRPPGQGSRGYGYTF. Here the CDR3 DNA reads TGTGCCAGAAGCCGACCCCCGGGACAGGGGAGTCGAGGGTATGGCTACACCTTC.

This rearrangement joins TRBV5-4 to TRBJ2-3; 11 bases are a match to TRBD2. Germline V CDR1 and CDR2: SGHNT, YYREEE (reference sequence). The CDR3 consists of 18 residues. The junction had 11 bases not matched to a gene; V was cut back by 0 bases and J by 5 bases. Here the CDR3 DNA reads TGTGCCAGCAGCTTGGATTTGGTAGCGGGGGGGTACGGAGATACGCAGTATTTT. This gives the protein CASSLDLVAGGYGDTQYF.

This rearrangement joins TRBV7-8 to TRBJ1-2; D might be TRBD1 (5 bases). The CDR3 has 15 amino acids. Germline V gene lookup returns CDR1 SGHVS and CDR2 FQNEAQ. V dropped 0 bases and J dropped 0 bases, with 8 bases sitting between them. The CDR3 DNA is TGTGCCAGCAGCTTAGCCCCGACAGCTAACTATGGCTACACCTTC. As protein: CASSLAPTANYGYTF.

V and J are TRBV27 and TRBJ1-5; D not resolved. Looked up from germline, CDR1 is MNHEY and CDR2 is SMNVEV (reference sequence). The CDR3 is 13 residues long. V shed 4 bases and J shed 5 bases, with 9 bases lying between them. The CDR3 DNA follows: TGTGCCAGCAGTTGGCAGTACGATCAGCCCCAGCATTTT. It yields the protein CASSWQYDQPQHF.

The chain combines TRBV19 with TRBJ1-1; 7 nucleotides agree with TRBD1. The CDR3 is 13 amino acids. Trimming at V came to 9 bases and at J to 1 base, leaving 5 bases not matched to a gene. CDR1 and CDR2 (germline): LNHDA, SQIVND (reference sequence). Here the CDR3 reads CASGTEQNTEAFF. The CDR3 coding sequence is TGTGCCAGCGGGACAGAGCAGAACACTGAAGCTTTCTTT.

V gene TRBV6-1 combines with J gene TRBJ1-2; possibly TRBD1 for D (5 bases). V was trimmed by 2 bases and J by 3 bases, leaving 13 bases between them. This CDR3 region has 15 residues. Per germline, CDR1 MNHNS and CDR2 SASEGT. CDR3 protein: CASSEYEGRDYGYTF. CDR3 nucleotides: TGTGCCAGCAGTGAATACGAGGGACGGGACTATGGCTACACCTTC.

This chain connects TRBV6-5 to TRBJ1-5; 8 bases align to TRBD1. Germline lookup yields CDR1 MNHEY and CDR2 SVGAGI. The CDR3 length is 13 residues. The V and J ends lost 1 base and 7 bases, in that order; junction bases with no gene match: 0. The CDR3 spells CASSYWTGQPQHF. CDR3 sequence (DNA): TGTGCCAGCAGTTACTGGACAGGGCAGCCCCAGCATTTT.

This chain uses TRBV7-2 with TRBJ1-1; TRBD1 agrees at 7 bases. This CDR3 contains 14 residues. V lost 5 bases and J lost 2; bases outside the gene matches: 5. The germline V gene encodes CDR1 SGHTA and CDR2 FQGNSA. The CDR3 loop reads CASSVGQDNTEAFF. Written as DNA, the CDR3 is TGTGCCAGCAGCGTCGGACAGGACAACACTGAAGCTTTCTTT.

The chain is built from TRBV5-1 and TRBJ2-7; no definite D call. Germline V gene sequence: CDR1 SGHRS, CDR2 YFSETQ. This CDR3 comprises 15 residues. Trimming left V 1 base short and J 2 bases short, with 13 bases between. For the CDR3, the DNA is TGCGCCAGCAGCTTGTTTTCTGGGCCTACCTACGAGCAGTACTTC. It yields the protein CASSLFSGPTYEQYF.

The rearrangement uses TRBV10-3 and TRBJ2-1, with D perhaps TRBD2 (6 bases). Germline V gene data show CDR1 as ENHRY and CDR2 as SYGVKD. CDR3 length equals 14 residues. V lost 6 bases, J lost 4 bases, and 13 bases lay in between. The chain's CDR3 is CAIREAGTYNEQFF. CDR3 nucleotide sequence: TGTGCCATCAGGGAAGCCGGGACTTACAATGAGCAGTTCTTC.

The chain employs TRBV5-8 and TRBJ2-7; D remains unclear. Germline CDR1 is SGHTS and CDR2 is YDEGEE. The CDR3 runs to 15 residues. The germline V and J ends were trimmed by 0 bases and 1 base, with 11 bases remaining between them. CDR3 in DNA: TGTGCCAGCAGCTTGGTGGCAAGGGCATCCTACGAGCAGTACTTC. Its translation: CASSLVARASYEQYF. The full variable domain, its missing parts supplied by reference TRBV5-8 and TRBJ2-7, is EAGVTQSPTHLIKTRGQQATLRCSPISGHTSVYWYQQALGLGLQFLLWYDEGEERNRGNFPPRFSGRQFPNYSSELNVNALELEDSALYLCASSLVARASYEQYFGPGTRLTVT.